Reported below is one T cell receptor beta chain. As yet, its antigen is unknown. Sequencing used cDNA as its template, made by extracting RNA and reverse transcribing it. Method: immunoSEQ multiplex PCR; TCRdb's copy keeps in-frame clones and lacks some. This table has 61,000 or so clones, around 96% appearing once. J gave up 4 bases and V 1 base, and 2 bases lay outside the gene matches. This CDR3 is built from 15 residues. CDR1 is MGHRA, CDR2 YSYEKL, per germline. The data stem from a study of CD8+ T cells in alopecia areata. At the level of the study: Those treated were given oral tofacitinib at 5 to 10 mg twice daily.

General study points: In lesional scalp, particularly from alopecia totalis/universalis, clonality was higher than in normal scalp.

The rearrangement uses TRBV4-1 and TRBJ1-2, with 11 bases identical to TRBD1. The sequencing used CD8+ T cells sorted from blood, collected at week 0. The source of this sequence is a human donor with alopecia areata. As DNA, the CDR3 is TGCGCCAGCAGCCAAGGCGGGACAGGGGGCTATGGCTACACCTTC. Amino acids: CASSQGGTGGYGYTF.